One sample yielded the 20 T cell receptor beta chains listed below, sequenced in a study of T-cell memory formation after mild COVID-19. TCRdb redid the calling of the 5' RACE reads with MiXCR, one entry per CDR3 protein. Among about 290,000 distinct CDR3 sequences listed, around 15% were seen once. The sample was PBMCs or a T cell subset sorted from them (not recorded which). The source of these receptors is a man aged 18-30 years who had mild COVID-19 (a few samples of this study predate the infection). Cell type and time point are not known.

CDR3 nucleotide sequence: TGTGCCAGCAGCTCATGGGACTCCACAGATACGCAGTATTTT. Amino acids: CASSSWDSTDTQYF. V and J are TRBV7-9 and TRBJ2-3; D possibly corresponds to TRBD2 (6 bases). V was pared by 4 bases and J by 2 bases, with 10 bases between. Germline values: CDR1 SEHNR, CDR2 FQNEAQ (reference sequence). This CDR3 is built from 14 residues.

This clonotype was seen only a few times. The V and J genes are TRBV4-3 and TRBJ1-2; 8 positions agree with TRBD1. Unmatched junction bases numbered 11, after V lost 2 bases and J lost 3 bases. This CDR3 is built from 17 residues. The germline V gene has CDR1 LGHNA and CDR2 YSLEER. CDR3 residues: CASSQRAADRAHYGYTF. Written as DNA, the CDR3 is TGCGCCAGCAGCCAACGCGCTGCGGACAGGGCTCACTATGGCTACACCTTC.

In nucleotides, the CDR3 is TGCGCCAGCAGCACGGGGACAGGGGGTAGCAATGAAAAACTGTTTTTT. It yields the protein CASSTGTGGSNEKLFF. This chain links TRBV5-1 with TRBJ1-4, with 11 positions matching TRBD1. This CDR3 region has 16 residues. The ends lost 4 bases at V and 5 bases at J; junction bases unmatched: 7. Germline loops: CDR1 SGHRS, CDR2 YFSETQ. Filled out from reference TRBV5-1 and TRBJ1-4, the complete variable domain reads KAGVTQTPRYLIKTRGQQVTLSCSPISGHRSVSWYQQTPGQGLQFLFEYFSETQRNKGNFPGRFSGRQFSNSRSEMNVSTLELGDSALYLCASSTGTGGSNEKLFFGSGTQLSVL.

This chain joins TRBV29-1 and TRBJ1-2, with TRBD1 identical over 8 bases. CDR3 size: 15 residues. Germline CDR1 reads SQVTM; CDR2 reads ANQGSEA. Losses at the gene ends were 3 bases for V and 8 bases for J; bases not matched to a gene: 14. CDR3 amino acids: CSVDGYEDRARGYTF. The CDR3 bases are TGCAGCGTTGATGGTTACGAGGACAGGGCACGAGGCTACACCTTC.

The chain has TRBV6-5 and TRBJ2-7; 7 bases map to TRBD2. The CDR3 contains 13 residues. CDR1 MNHEY and CDR2 SVGAGI come from the germline V gene. V dropped 8 bases and J dropped 0; count of bases not matched to a gene: 4. CDR3 sequence: CASQRGPSYEQYF. The DNA of the CDR3 is TGTGCCAGCCAGCGGGGTCCCTCCTACGAGCAGTACTTC.

The rearrangement links TRBV10-1 to TRBJ2-2; D is unresolved. CDR3 length equals 15 residues. Trimming stripped 3 bases from V and 1 base from J, with 9 bases between. Germline assignment: CDR1 WNHNN and CDR2 SYGVQD (reference sequence). The CDR3 nucleotides are TGCGCCAGCAGTGAAAGTTTAAGGAACACCGGGGAGCTGTTTTTT. Its translation is CASSESLRNTGELFF.

The V call is TRBV3-2, the J call TRBJ2-3. TRBV3-2 is a pseudogene locus. The CDR3 length is 13 residues. The CDR3 DNA reads as TGTGCCAGCAGCCAAGTTGCGCGTGATACGCAGTATTTT. This translates into CASSQVARDTQYF.

The chain uses TRBV3-1 and TRBJ2-7; 10 nucleotides align to TRBD2. Germline lookup yields CDR1 LGHDT and CDR2 YNNKEL (reference sequence). The CDR3 sequence is 15 residues long. After removal of 3 bases from V and 6 bases from J, the junction contained 8 bases not matched to a gene. The CDR3 here is CASSQVPSGGGEQYF. DNA for the CDR3: TGTGCCAGCAGCCAGGTTCCTAGCGGGGGCGGCGAGCAGTACTTC.

This clonotype has more than one count but fewer than ten. The rearrangement links TRBV11-2 to TRBJ2-7, with a possible D match to TRBD2 (6 bases). Trimming pared 6 bases from V and 5 bases from J, leaving 11 bases between. This CDR3 is built from 12 residues. CDR1 is SGHAT, CDR2 FQNNGV, per germline. In nucleotides, the CDR3 is TGTGCCAGCAGTATAGGAGGGAACGAGCAGTACTTC. Its translation is CASSIGGNEQYF.

This clonotype was counted only a few times. The chain uses TRBV12-3 or TRBV12-4 and TRBJ2-5; D gene unclear. Trimming shortened V by 5 bases and J by 1 base, and 20 bases separated the two germline ends. The CDR3 spans 17 residues. CDR3 DNA: TGTGCCAGCAGTACACCCGTCTTAGTCGCACTCCAAGAGACCCAGTACTTC. This encodes CASSTPVLVALQETQYF.

This sequence joins TRBV3-1 and TRBJ1-4; weak D call: TRBD1 (5 bases). Germline V lookup: CDR1 LGHDT, CDR2 YNNKEL (reference sequence). The V end was cut by 2 bases, the J end by 8 bases, with 9 bases between. The CDR3 consists of 13 residues. The CDR3 reads CASSQRGVEKLFF. CDR3 DNA sequence: TGTGCCAGCAGCCAAAGGGGAGTGGAAAAACTGTTTTTT.

CDR3: CSARERTGELFF. The CDR3 bases are TGCAGTGCTAGAGAGCGAACCGGGGAGCTGTTTTTT. The rearrangement links TRBV20-1 to TRBJ2-2; D remains unclear. Looked up from germline, CDR1 is DFQATT and CDR2 is SNEGSKA (reference sequence). V was shortened by 0 bases and J by 5 bases, with 4 bases between the two germline ends. The CDR3 runs to 12 residues.

The V and J genes are TRBV7-3 and TRBJ2-5; possibly TRBD2 for D (6 bases). This CDR3 is 13 amino acids long. Trimming took off 5 bases at V and 3 bases at J, with 10 bases between the two ends. Germline CDR1 and CDR2: SGHTA and FQGTGA. The CDR3 DNA follows: TGTGCCAGCAGCAAGGGACTGGAAGAGACCCAGTACTTC. Protein: CASSKGLEETQYF.

In its sample, this clonotype was seen a few times. The J gene is TRBJ2-5, the V gene TRBV9; D is unclear. Looked up from germline, CDR1 is SGDLS and CDR2 is YYNGEE. This CDR3 contains 16 residues. With 2 bases removed from V and 4 bases from J, the gap between germline ends came to 18 bases. The DNA for the CDR3 is TGTGCCAGCAGCGTGGTATATGAATCCAAGATAGAGACCCAGTACTTC. Its protein is CASSVVYESKIETQYF.

The V gene is TRBV9, the J gene TRBJ2-7, with D hard to call. Germline V gene sequence: CDR1 SGDLS, CDR2 YYNGEE. The CDR3 totals 13 residues. Trimming removed 3 bases from V and 4 bases from J, with 11 bases in between. The CDR3 region is CASSEAPSYEQYF. CDR3 DNA sequence: TGTGCCAGCAGCGAGGCCCCAAGTTACGAGCAGTACTTC.

This clonotype has more than one count but fewer than ten. The chain carries TRBV28 and TRBJ2-5; 7 bases match TRBD1. Germline V gives CDR1 MDHEN, CDR2 SYDVKM. The CDR3 is made up of 18 amino acids. Trimming removed 6 bases from V and 3 bases from J; junction bases left unmatched: 19. CDR3 sequence: CASSTPPYRAGQEETQYF. The CDR3 nucleotides are TGTGCCAGCAGCACACCCCCCTACAGAGCCGGACAGGAAGAGACCCAGTACTTC.

The genes are TRBV4-3 and TRBJ2-7; the D is unclear. Per the germline V gene, CDR1 is LGHNA and CDR2 is YSLEER. V was trimmed by 4 bases and J by 2 bases, leaving 15 bases between them. The CDR3 has 15 amino acids. The CDR3 reads CASSLRGGEAYEQYF. In DNA form, the CDR3 reads TGCGCCAGCAGCCTCCGAGGTGGGGAAGCCTACGAGCAGTACTTC.

This clonotype was seen only a few times. This chain uses TRBV5-1 with TRBJ2-1; D might be TRBD2 (6 bases). Trimming stripped 2 bases from V and 0 bases from J, with 12 bases between. From germline, CDR1 is SGHRS and CDR2 YFSETQ. The CDR3 runs 16 residues. The CDR3 DNA follows: TGCGCCAGCAGCTTCGGAGGGTACAGCTCCTACAATGAGCAGTTCTTC. Amino acids: CASSFGGYSSYNEQFF.

This clonotype showed up just a few times. This rearrangement joins TRBV11-2 to TRBJ2-5, with TRBD2 identical over 11 bases. This CDR3 comprises 17 residues. The J segment lost 1 base and the V segment lost 5 bases, leaving 9 bases of the junction unmatched. The V gene's germline CDR1 is SGHAT and CDR2 FQNNGV. CDR3 amino acids: CASSRRLLAGAQETQYF. The DNA for the CDR3 is TGTGCCAGCAGCCGGCGTTTACTAGCGGGGGCCCAAGAGACCCAGTACTTC.

The J gene is TRBJ2-1, the V gene TRBV5-1; 12 nucleotides align to TRBD2. J gave up 7 bases and V 3 bases, and 8 bases lay outside the gene matches. The CDR3 consists of 16 residues. Germline lookup yields CDR1 SGHRS and CDR2 YFSETQ. The CDR3 coding sequence is TGCGCCAGCAGCTACCAGAGACTAGCGGGGGCGAATGAGCAGTTCTTC. It yields the protein CASSYQRLAGANEQFF. Supplemented by reference TRBV5-1 and TRBJ2-1, the full variable domain reads KAGVTQTPRYLIKTRGQQVTLSCSPISGHRSVSWYQQTPGQGLQFLFEYFSETQRNKGNFPGRFSGRQFSNSRSEMNVSTLELGDSALYLCASSYQRLAGANEQFFGPGTRLTVL.